This TCR beta chain emerged from a study of cytomegalovirus exposure and HLA in healthy donors. Background on the study: There were some 380 genotyped donors. Of these, about 81% fell in the genetic ancestry cluster associated with self-reported Caucasian donors.

The primer mix had 60 Vbeta and 13 Jbeta primers. The data were produced by immunoSEQ multiplex PCR, yet TCRdb's version contains in-frame clones alone and is incomplete. The profile shows about 79,000 clones, around 67% of them singletons. Study-level results: On later analysis, the bulk of CMV-associated TCR beta chains appeared to be HLA-restricted. An analysis done earlier found most TCR beta V segments productive about 87% or about 30% of the time. Common viral pathogens seemed to be connected with several of the most significant clusters, according to a later analysis.

The CDR3 has 14 amino acids. Germline CDR1 SGHTA, CDR2 FQGNSA. J lost 4 bases, V lost 6 bases, and 6 bases had no gene match. This clone was counted only a few times. What it binds is not known. The source of this sequence is a woman in her forties or fifties in good health and CMV-seropositive. V is TRBV7-2 and J is TRBJ1-3; TRBD1 agrees at 7 bases. The specimen was PBMCs. The CDR3 region has the DNA TGTGCCAGCAGTTTAACAGGGGCCGGAAACACCATATATTTT. Translated, it gives CASSLTGAGNTIYF.